This TCR beta chain was captured by sequencing in a study of T cell responses to AZD1222 COVID-19 vaccine. Across the whole study: Doses given second, at about 4 or about 12 weeks, were pooled. The study's findings and limits: Spike-specific TCR breadth and depth went up after people got two AZD1222 doses. It was only after the peak T cell response that any repertoires were sampled. Most donors were white British and more were female, and clonal diversity was possibly underestimated.

The data were produced by immunoSEQ multiplex PCR, yet TCRdb's version contains in-frame clones alone and is incomplete. Seen here are 70,000 to 90,000 clones, approximately 90% observed once, and the top ten hold approximately 2%. With 6 bases removed from V and 2 bases from J, the gap between germline ends came to 14 bases. The CDR3 totals 15 residues. Germline-derived CDR1 and CDR2 are SNHLY and FYNNEI. Of note for this clone: Its target is not known.

The sample consisted of peripheral blood, taken on day 0 of AZD1222 vaccination. V is TRBV2 and J is TRBJ2-1; possible D gene TRBD1, 6 bases. This sequence was found in an adult in good health. In DNA, the CDR3 is TGTGCCAGCAGCCAACAGGGTAGCGCCTACAATGAGCAGTTCTTC. The encoded protein is CASSQQGSAYNEQFF.